These 23 T cell receptor beta chains came from one sample sequenced in a study of CD8+ T cells in alopecia areata. Indicated treatment: oral pan-JAK inhibitor, 5-10 mg twice daily. Investigators isolated RNA and reverse transcribed it into cDNA to act as the sequencing template. The assay was immunoSEQ multiplex PCR, and TCRdb's table has in-frame clones only and misses some. The sample yields some 170,000 clones, roughly 58% seen once. This specimen consisted of CD4+ T cells sorted from blood, obtained between weeks 55 and 65, from a patient treated with tofacitinib. All receptors derive from a human donor with alopecia areata.

The rearrangement joins TRBV29-1 to TRBJ2-3, with TRBD1 matching over 7 bases. Unmatched junction bases numbered 11, after V lost 4 bases and J lost 1 base. The V gene's germline CDR1 is SQVTM and CDR2 ANQGSEA. CDR3 length: 16 residues. DNA of the CDR3: TGCAGCGTTGGGCGTGTGGGACAGTCCCGCACAGATACGCAGTATTTT. Amino acid sequence: CSVGRVGQSRTDTQYF.

The chain recombines TRBV19 with TRBJ1-6; TRBD1 is a possible D gene (5 bases). From germline, CDR1 is LNHDA and CDR2 SQIVND (reference sequence). Trimming removed 3 bases at V and 13 bases at J, with 16 bases between. The CDR3 covers 14 residues. In DNA form, the CDR3 reads TGTGCCAGTAGTATCAGGGATAGGATTCTCCCCCTCCACTTT. Protein product: CASSIRDRILPLHF.

V gene TRBV19 combines with J gene TRBJ2-7, with a weak D call TRBD1 (5 bases). Germline V gene data show CDR1 as LNHDA and CDR2 as SQIVND (reference sequence). V was cut by 6 bases and J by 3 bases, with 12 bases left in between. The CDR3 is 13 amino acids. The CDR3 sequence is CASRRTQNYEQYF. CDR3 nucleotide sequence: TGTGCCAGTAGACGGACACAGAACTACGAGCAGTACTTC.

The rearrangement uses TRBV2 and TRBJ1-6; TRBD1 might be the D (6 bases). The V and J ends lost 3 bases and 9 bases respectively, with 12 bases between them. CDR3 length equals 14 residues. Germline V lookup: CDR1 SNHLY, CDR2 FYNNEI. In DNA, the CDR3 is TGTGCCAGCAGTGAGGAGGGAGGGGGTTCACCCCTCCACTTT. Translated, it gives CASSEEGGGSPLHF.

The CDR3 loop is CASSDNRGTYEQYF. In nucleotides, the CDR3 is TGTGCCAGCAGCGACAACAGGGGAACCTACGAGCAGTACTTC. V is TRBV25-1 and J is TRBJ2-7; TRBD1 matches at 7 bases. This CDR3 contains 14 residues. V lost 6 bases and J lost 2; bases outside the gene matches: 7. From germline, CDR1 is MGHDK and CDR2 SYGVNS.

This clone was detected a few times. This chain links TRBV7-9 with TRBJ1-5; 7 nucleotides match TRBD1. The CDR3 totals 15 residues. Germline lookup yields CDR1 SEHNR and CDR2 FQNEAQ (reference sequence). V was clipped by 7 bases and J by 7 bases; unmatched bases: 13. CDR3 amino acids: CASTKDRVGGQPQHF. The CDR3 DNA reads as TGTGCCAGCACCAAAGACAGGGTTGGCGGACAGCCCCAGCATTTT.

The chain links TRBV15 to TRBJ2-3; tentatively, D is TRBD2 (5 bases). The CDR3 runs to 13 residues. The ends were cut back, 7 bases at V and 2 bases at J, with 10 bases in the middle. Germline V gene lookup returns CDR1 LNHNV and CDR2 YYDKDF (reference sequence). The CDR3: CATNNRDTDTQYF. The CDR3 region has the DNA TGTGCCACCAACAACCGGGACACAGATACGCAGTATTTT. Full variable domain (remainder filled in from reference TRBV15 and TRBJ2-3): DAMVIQNPRYQVTQFGKPVTLSCSQTLNHNVMYWYQQKSSQAPKLLFHYYDKDFNNEADTPDNFQSRRPNTSFCFLDIRSPGLGDTAMYLCATNNRDTDTQYFGPGTRLTVL.

This clone was detected a few times. The V and J genes are TRBV29-1 and TRBJ1-1, with D hard to call. The CDR3 contains 12 residues. Germline-derived CDR1 and CDR2 are SQVTM and ANQGSEA. Trimming took off 8 bases at V and 6 bases at J, with 16 bases between the two ends. This CDR3 reads CSMPGFGAEAFF. The CDR3 DNA sequence: TGCAGCATGCCTGGGTTTGGCGCTGAAGCTTTCTTT. Looking up the rest from reference TRBV29-1 and TRBJ1-1 gives the full variable domain: SAVISQKPSRDICQRGTSLTIQCQVDSQVTMMFWYRQQPGQSLTLIATANQGSEATYESGFVIDKFPISRPNLTFSTLTVSNMSPEDSSIYLCSMPGFGAEAFFGQGTRLTVV.

On this clone itself: Other DNA sequences in the same sample also yield this CDR3. The chain has TRBV20-1 and TRBJ1-1, with D hard to call. The CDR3 sequence is 11 residues long. V was clipped by 3 bases and J by 2 bases, with 4 bases between them. Germline lookup yields CDR1 DFQATT and CDR2 SNEGSKA (reference sequence). The CDR3, as DNA: TGCAGTGCTAGCTTAAACACTGAAGCTTTCTTT. Its translation: CSASLNTEAFF.

This rearrangement joins TRBV30 to TRBJ1-1; D might be TRBD1 (6 bases). The V gene's germline CDR1 is GTSNPN and CDR2 SVGIG (reference sequence). The CDR3 spans 14 residues. Trimming took 0 bases from V and 6 from J, leaving 14 bases between them. The CDR3 nucleotides read TGTGCCTGGAGTGTATTACAGGGTTTATCTGAAGCTTTCTTT. As protein: CAWSVLQGLSEAFF.

This clone has more than one count but fewer than ten. The chain carries TRBV2 and TRBJ2-3; tentative D call: TRBD1 (5 bases). The V end lost 10 bases, the J end lost 6 bases, and 26 bases lay between the germline ends. There are 16 residues in the CDR3. The germline V gene has CDR1 SNHLY and CDR2 FYNNEI. For the CDR3, the DNA is TGTGCCAACCTACCGATCCGACAGAGCTCGGCTGATACGCAGTATTTT. It is translated as CANLPIRQSSADTQYF. Based on the CDR3 plus reference TRBV2 and TRBJ2-3, the full variable domain is EPEVTQTPSHQVTQMGQEVILRCVPISNHLYFYWYRQILGQKVEFLVSFYNNEISEKSEIFDDQFSVERPDGSNFTLKIRSTKLEDSAMYFCANLPIRQSSADTQYFGPGTRLTVL.

The chain has TRBV18 and TRBJ1-2; maybe TRBD1 (6 bases). The V gene's germline CDR1 is KGHSH and CDR2 LQKENI. The V end lost 2 bases, the J end lost 1 base, and 8 bases lay between the germline ends. The CDR3 is made up of 14 amino acids. The CDR3 loop reads CASSPEGDNYGYTF. CDR3 in DNA: TGTGCCAGCTCACCAGAGGGGGATAACTATGGCTACACCTTC.

Only a few counts were recorded for this clone. CDR3 nucleotide sequence: TGTGCCAGCAGTGCGAGTGGCCGGGTCGGTCAGCCCCAGCATTTT. It translates to CASSASGRVGQPQHF. The rearrangement links TRBV7-9 to TRBJ1-5, with D uncertain. CDR3 length equals 15 residues. Trimming removed 6 bases at V and 6 bases at J, with 18 bases between. CDR1 is SEHNR, CDR2 FQNEAQ, per germline (reference sequence).

Regarding this clone: The sample has other DNA sequences that encode this CDR3 too. The chain is built from TRBV30 and TRBJ2-3, with 11 bases that match TRBD2. Germline V CDR1 and CDR2: GTSNPN, SVGIG (reference sequence). This CDR3 contains 14 residues. V dropped 3 bases and J dropped 6; count of bases not matched to a gene: 5. This chain's CDR3 is CAWSLAGGRDTQYF. CDR3 DNA: TGTGCCTGGAGCCTAGCGGGGGGCCGGGATACGCAGTATTTT.

The chain couples TRBV30 to TRBJ1-4; 7 bases fit TRBD1. The germline V gene has CDR1 GTSNPN and CDR2 SVGIG (reference sequence). This CDR3 has 15 amino acids. The ends lost 1 base at V and 5 bases at J; junction bases unmatched: 7. The chain's CDR3 is CAWSADRKANEKLFF. The CDR3 DNA reads as TGTGCCTGGAGTGCGGACAGGAAGGCGAATGAAAAACTGTTTTTT.

This chain joins TRBV18 and TRBJ1-1; D uncertain. The germline gives CDR1 KGHSH, CDR2 LQKENI. V gave up 3 bases and J gave up 0 bases, with 5 bases separating them. The CDR3 length is 13 residues. As DNA, the CDR3 is TGTGCCAGCTCACCCCCGATGAACACTGAAGCTTTCTTT. Translated, it gives CASSPPMNTEAFF.

The rearrangement joins TRBV27 to TRBJ2-7, with TRBD1 identical over 9 bases. CDR1 and CDR2 from the germline V gene are MNHEY and SMNVEV (reference sequence). V was clipped by 4 bases and J by 6 bases; unmatched bases: 4. The length of the CDR3 is 13 residues. This CDR3 is CASSSGQGSEQYF. The DNA of the CDR3 is TGTGCCAGCAGTTCCGGACAGGGGTCCGAGCAGTACTTC.

On this clone itself: Other nucleotide sequences from this sample produce the same CDR3. This chain connects TRBV5-1 to TRBJ2-5, with no clear D. Deletions cut 2 bases from V and 5 bases from J, with 7 bases between. The CDR3 covers 12 residues. CDR1 is SGHRS and CDR2 is YFSETQ in the germline V gene. CDR3: CASSFGEETQYF. CDR3 bases: TGCGCCAGCAGCTTTGGAGAGGAGACCCAGTACTTC. Full variable domain (rest looked up from reference TRBV5-1 and TRBJ2-5): KAGVTQTPRYLIKTRGQQVTLSCSPISGHRSVSWYQQTPGQGLQFLFEYFSETQRNKGNFPGRFSGRQFSNSRSEMNVSTLELGDSALYLCASSFGEETQYFGPGTRLLVL.

V is TRBV6-6 and J is TRBJ2-7; no definite D call. The CDR3 is 13 residues long. Trimming pared 5 bases from V and 2 bases from J, leaving 10 bases between. CDR1 is MNHNY and CDR2 is SVGAGI in the germline V gene (reference sequence). For the CDR3, the DNA is TGTGCCAGCAGTCCCGGCAGAGCCTACGAGCAGTACTTC. Translation gives CASSPGRAYEQYF.

The chain combines TRBV15 with TRBJ1-4, with 9 bases lining up with TRBD1. Trimming at V came to 6 bases and at J to 0 bases, leaving 5 bases not matched to a gene. CDR3 length: 16 amino acids. The germline gives CDR1 LNHNV, CDR2 YYDKDF (reference sequence). CDR3 in DNA: TGTGCCACCAGTAACGACAGGGGGGCAACTAATGAAAAACTGTTTTTT. This sequence encodes CATSNDRGATNEKLFF.

V usage is TRBV30 and J usage is TRBJ1-2, with TRBD1 as a possible D gene (5 bases). Trimming removed 2 bases from V and 2 bases from J, with 15 bases in between. The germline V gene encodes CDR1 GTSNPN and CDR2 SVGIG (reference sequence). The CDR3 extends over 15 amino acids. CDR3 nucleotide sequence: TGTGCCTGGAGTTCGCCGGGACCGGCGAACTATGGCTACACCTTC. Translated: CAWSSPGPANYGYTF.

Regarding this clone: At one of its ends the junction is not consistent with the germline gene, which may arise from a read error. The chain links TRBV2 to TRBJ2-7; D is perhaps TRBD1 or TRBD2 (5 bases each). The CDR3 has 12 residues. In germline, CDR1 is SNHLY, CDR2 FYNNEI. The CDR3 reads CASSRDRNMKDF. The CDR3 DNA is TGTGCCAGCAGCAGGGACCGAAACATGAAGGACTTC.

The J gene is TRBJ1-1, the V gene TRBV6-1; no clear D. The CDR3 has 14 amino acids. Germline lookup yields CDR1 MNHNS and CDR2 SASEGT. With 4 bases removed from V and 3 bases from J, the gap between germline ends came to 12 bases. The CDR3 DNA reads TGTGCCAGCAGTGGAGATATGAGGTACACTGAAGCTTTCTTT. Its translation: CASSGDMRYTEAFF.